The 16 T cell receptor beta chains presented below share a single source sample, sequenced in a study of T cell responses to AZD1222 COVID-19 vaccine. The repertoire was sequenced with immunoSEQ multiplex PCR; TCRdb's copy has only in-frame clones and lacks some. This sample yields 70,000 to 95,000 clones, of which 90% are seen a single time; 3.5% to 5% belongs to the top ten. Sequenced here: peripheral blood, sampled on day 0 of AZD1222 vaccination. Receptors were obtained from an adult in good health.

V usage is TRBV24-1 and J usage is TRBJ2-2; the D gene is possibly TRBD1 (7 bases). Germline lookup yields CDR1 KGHDR and CDR2 SFDVKD. Trimming stripped 3 bases from V and 5 bases from J, with 9 bases between. This CDR3 comprises 14 residues. The CDR3 region is CATSDPGGTGELFF. The CDR3 DNA follows: TGTGCCACCAGTGATCCAGGGGGGACCGGGGAGCTGTTTTTT.

Relative to its sample, this clone is medium-sized (0.01 to 0.1%). The CDR3 reads CASRLLAGVSYNEQFF. The CDR3 DNA is TGTGCCAGCAGACTCTTGGCGGGAGTTTCCTACAATGAGCAGTTCTTC. The V call is TRBV11-3, the J call TRBJ2-1; 7 bases map to TRBD2. The CDR3 totals 16 residues. Trimming removed 6 bases from V and 1 base from J; junction bases left unmatched: 9. CDR1 SGHNT and CDR2 YENEEA come from the germline V gene. The full variable domain, its missing parts supplied by reference TRBV11-3 and TRBJ2-1, is EAGVVQSPRYKIIEKKQPVAFWCNPISGHNTLYWYLQNLGQGPELLIRYENEEAVDDSQLPKDRFSAERLKGVDSTLKIQPAELGDSAVYLCASRLLAGVSYNEQFFGPGTRLTVL.

The V call is TRBV20-1, the J call TRBJ1-6; D remains ambiguous. Trimming pared 3 bases from V and 7 bases from J, leaving 13 bases between. CDR3 size: 14 residues. Germline assignment: CDR1 DFQATT and CDR2 SNEGSKA (reference sequence). In nucleotides, the CDR3 is TGCAGTGCTAGTCCGGGCAGTCTGAATTCACCCCTCCACTTT. Residues: CSASPGSLNSPLHF.

V usage is TRBV7-2 and J usage is TRBJ1-5, with a possible D match to TRBD1 (5 bases). Trimming removed 2 bases from V and 15 bases from J, with 17 bases in between. CDR1 and CDR2 (germline): SGHTA, FQGNSA. CDR3 length equals 13 residues. The CDR3 loop is CASSLSPQGPWHF. The CDR3 DNA reads TGTGCCAGCAGCTTATCCCCCCAGGGCCCCTGGCATTTT.

This chain links TRBV5-1 with TRBJ1-1, with D maybe TRBD1 (6 bases). The CDR3 is 14 amino acids. From germline, CDR1 is SGHRS and CDR2 YFSETQ. With 2 bases removed from V and 6 bases from J, the gap between germline ends came to 14 bases. CDR3 bases: TGCGCCAGCAGCTTTGACAGGTATCGGTCTGAAGCTTTCTTT. It yields the protein CASSFDRYRSEAFF. Full variable domain (rest looked up from reference TRBV5-1 and TRBJ1-1): KAGVTQTPRYLIKTRGQQVTLSCSPISGHRSVSWYQQTPGQGLQFLFEYFSETQRNKGNFPGRFSGRQFSNSRSEMNVSTLELGDSALYLCASSFDRYRSEAFFGQGTRLTVV.

This clone showed up just once. The V and J genes are TRBV6-5 and TRBJ2-7; 7 bases agree with TRBD1. From germline, CDR1 is MNHEY and CDR2 SVGAGI. Trimming took 5 bases from V and 7 from J; bases not matched to a gene: 11. CDR3 length: 14 amino acids. The CDR3 sequence: CASSNPGQSEEQYF. DNA of the CDR3: TGTGCCAGCAGTAATCCGGGACAGTCCGAAGAGCAGTACTTC.

This sequence joins TRBV19 and TRBJ1-6, with a possible D match to TRBD1 (6 bases). V was trimmed by 1 base and J by 10 bases, leaving 17 bases between them. This CDR3 has 16 residues. CDR1 and CDR2 (germline): LNHDA, SQIVND (reference sequence). CDR3 loop: CASSIVLTGPGSPLHF. In DNA, the CDR3 is TGTGCCAGTAGTATAGTGTTGACAGGTCCGGGATCACCCCTCCACTTT.

This chain connects TRBV6-1 to TRBJ1-4, with no clear D. Per germline, CDR1 MNHNS and CDR2 SASEGT. V was cut by 0 bases and J by 8 bases, with 7 bases left in between. This CDR3 spans 13 amino acids. CDR3 coding DNA: TGTGCCAGCAGTGAAGCGAGGAGGGAAAAACTGTTTTTT. Amino acid sequence: CASSEARREKLFF.

This clone occurred once. The chain combines TRBV11-2 with TRBJ1-1; D gene ambiguous. Trimming pared 0 bases from V and 0 bases from J, leaving 8 bases between. CDR3 size: 15 residues. CDR1 is SGHAT and CDR2 is FQNNGV in the germline V gene. The CDR3: CASSLDSRMNTEAFF. Written as DNA, the CDR3 is TGTGCCAGCAGCTTAGACTCTCGCATGAACACTGAAGCTTTCTTT.

The chain joins TRBV6-5 to TRBJ1-2, with D possibly matching TRBD1 (5 bases). CDR1 and CDR2 (germline): MNHEY, SVGAGI. This CDR3 is built from 12 residues. The V and J ends lost 10 bases and 3 bases respectively, with 12 bases between them. The DNA for the CDR3 is TGTGCCACTCAGACAGCAGACTATGGCTACACCTTC. Protein product: CATQTADYGYTF.

The genes are TRBV10-3 and TRBJ2-5; no definite D call. The V gene lost 3 bases and the J gene lost 4 bases, with 3 bases spanning the gap. The CDR3 is 11 amino acids. CDR1 and CDR2 from the germline V gene are ENHRY and SYGVKD. CDR3 nucleotide sequence: TGTGCCATCAGTGAACGAGAGACCCAGTACTTC. It specifies CAISERETQYF.

The CDR3 DNA reads as TGTGCCAGCAGCGACCCAAGGCAGGGCGGGACCGGGGAGCTGTTTTTT. Residues: CASSDPRQGGTGELFF. This chain links TRBV2 with TRBJ2-2; D is perhaps TRBD1 or TRBD2 (5 bases each). CDR1 is SNHLY, CDR2 FYNNEI, per germline. Deletions cut 6 bases from V and 5 bases from J, with 19 bases between. The CDR3 is made up of 16 amino acids.

The CDR3, as DNA: TGTGCCAGCAGTGAATATGGCGGGGGAACTGAAGCTTTCTTT. It encodes CASSEYGGGTEAFF. This sequence joins TRBV25-1 and TRBJ1-1; possible D gene TRBD1, 5 bases. The CDR3 runs to 14 residues. Deletions cut 0 bases from V and 5 bases from J, with 10 bases between. In germline, CDR1 is MGHDK, CDR2 SYGVNS.

J is TRBJ1-2 and V is TRBV9, with D hard to call. Germline loops: CDR1 SGDLS, CDR2 YYNGEE. CDR3 length equals 15 residues. V was shortened by 2 bases and J by 4 bases, with 15 bases between the two germline ends. CDR3 amino acids: CASSVDAGTLYGYTF. The CDR3 DNA follows: TGTGCCAGCAGCGTGGATGCGGGTACACTCTATGGCTACACCTTC.

The rearrangement uses TRBV7-9 and TRBJ1-1; D uncertain. The CDR3 spans 12 residues. The germline V and J ends were trimmed by 9 bases and 4 bases, with 12 bases remaining between them. Germline CDR1 reads SEHNR; CDR2 reads FQNEAQ (reference sequence). The CDR3 spells CASFKERTEAFF. CDR3 nucleotide sequence: TGTGCCAGTTTTAAAGAGCGCACTGAAGCTTTCTTT.

This chain uses TRBV5-1 with TRBJ1-4, with TRBD1 as a possible D gene (5 bases). Germline values: CDR1 SGHRS, CDR2 YFSETQ. The ends were cut back, 4 bases at V and 6 bases at J, with 13 bases in the middle. The CDR3 is 14 residues long. The chain's CDR3 is CASSAGGGYEKLFF. The CDR3 DNA is TGCGCCAGCAGCGCGGGCGGGGGATATGAAAAACTGTTTTTT.